This passage covers 29 T cell receptor beta chains from one sample sequenced in a study of T cell responses to AZD1222 COVID-19 vaccine. Assay used: immunoSEQ multiplex PCR; TCRdb lists only in-frame clones, some missing. The sample lists 80,000 or so clones, 90% occurring once. The sample was peripheral blood, taken on day 0 of AZD1222 vaccination. These receptors all come from an adult in good health.

CDR3 DNA sequence: TGTGCCAGCGGAATAGCGGGGGTAGACAGCGGGGAGCTGTTTTTT. It codes for CASGIAGVDSGELFF. The V call is TRBV5-4, the J call TRBJ2-2; 9 bases match TRBD2. There are 15 residues in the CDR3. V lost 7 bases and J lost 7; bases outside the gene matches: 11. The germline V gene has CDR1 SGHNT and CDR2 YYREEE (reference sequence).

The rearrangement uses TRBV14 and TRBJ1-1; 8 bases agree with TRBD1. The CDR3 loop spans 15 amino acids. The junction had 7 bases not matched to a gene; V was cut back by 4 bases and J by 3 bases. CDR1 is SGHDN, CDR2 FVKESK, per germline. CDR3 nucleotide sequence: TGTGCCAGCAGCCCCATCAGACAGGGGCACACTGAAGCTTTCTTT. Amino acid sequence: CASSPIRQGHTEAFF.

The chain recombines TRBV6-5 with TRBJ2-1; possibly TRBD1 for D (6 bases). Looked up from germline, CDR1 is MNHEY and CDR2 is SVGAGI. This CDR3 is built from 13 residues. V lost 6 bases to trimming and J lost 6 bases, with 12 bases between them. CDR3 nucleotide sequence: TGTGCCAGCAGGCACAGGGCTTTCAATGAGCAGTTCTTC. This codes for CASRHRAFNEQFF.

The chain employs TRBV5-1 and TRBJ1-6; the D is unclear. V dropped 0 bases and J dropped 10 bases, with 17 bases sitting between them. Per germline, CDR1 SGHRS and CDR2 YFSETQ. CDR3 size: 16 residues. The chain's CDR3 is CASSLDFFSVGSPLHF. CDR3 DNA: TGCGCCAGCAGCTTGGACTTTTTCTCGGTCGGATCACCCCTCCACTTT.

The J gene is TRBJ2-7, the V gene TRBV28, with 8 bases that match TRBD1. CDR3 length: 14 residues. From germline, CDR1 is MDHEN and CDR2 SYDVKM. V lost 3 bases, J lost 5 bases, and 6 bases stayed unmatched. CDR3 bases: TGTGCCAGCAGTTTCCGGGACAGGCCCCACGAGCAGTACTTC. Amino acids: CASSFRDRPHEQYF.

V gene TRBV27 combines with J gene TRBJ2-7; a possible D gene is TRBD1 (6 bases). This CDR3 comprises 16 residues. Germline V gives CDR1 MNHEY, CDR2 SMNVEV (reference sequence). The V gene lost 5 bases and the J gene lost 2 bases, with 19 bases spanning the gap. The CDR3 DNA sequence: TGTGCCAGCAGTCTCGGATGGACAGTCCCGGCCTACGAGCAGTACTTC. It codes for CASSLGWTVPAYEQYF.

The chain has TRBV3-1 (or the pseudogene TRBV3-2) and TRBJ2-3; D may correspond to TRBD1 or TRBD2 (7 bases each). Germline-derived CDR1 and CDR2 are LGHDT and YNNKEL (reference sequence). V lost 4 bases and J 0 bases, leaving 14 bases between the germline ends. The CDR3 runs to 16 residues. The CDR3 nucleotides read TGTGCCAGCAGCCCTCAGGGGGGGGCCAGCACAGATACGCAGTATTTT. This sequence encodes CASSPQGGASTDTQYF.

V gene TRBV18 combines with J gene TRBJ1-2; D ambiguous. The CDR3 has 11 residues. V was clipped by 6 bases and J by 2 bases, with 4 bases between them. Per the germline V gene, CDR1 is KGHSH and CDR2 is LQKENI. DNA for the CDR3: TGTGCCAGCTCCCGAAACTATGGCTACACCTTC. Its protein is CASSRNYGYTF.

This chain joins TRBV29-1 and TRBJ1-3; 11 positions agree with TRBD1. The CDR3 sequence is 15 residues long. Germline V gives CDR1 SQVTM, CDR2 ANQGSEA. With 4 bases clipped from V and 4 bases from J, the junction kept 6 bases outside the gene matches. In nucleotides, the CDR3 is TGCAGCGTTGGGACAGGGGGCGCAGGAGGAAACACCATATATTTT. Translated: CSVGTGGAGGNTIYF.

This rearrangement joins TRBV19 to TRBJ2-3; TRBD1 aligns across 8 bases. This CDR3 region has 17 residues. Germline assignment: CDR1 LNHDA and CDR2 SQIVND (reference sequence). Unmatched junction bases numbered 7, after V lost 2 bases and J lost 0 bases. The CDR3 nucleotides read TGTGCCAGTAGTATAAGGCCAGGGGGCCTTAGCACAGATACGCAGTATTTT. It is translated as CASSIRPGGLSTDTQYF.

This clone has only a few counts. One end of the junction fails to match germline, which may point to a read error. This CDR3 reads CRAGSHGYTF. CDR3 coding DNA: TGTCGGGCTGGGTCACATGGCTACACCTTC. The chain couples TRBV20-1 to TRBJ1-2; D gene unclear. Per the germline V gene, CDR1 is DFQATT and CDR2 is SNEGSKA (reference sequence). This CDR3 spans 10 amino acids.

V usage is TRBV7-9 and J usage is TRBJ2-7; D ambiguous. Germline CDR1 and CDR2: SEHNR and FQNEAQ (reference sequence). CDR3 length equals 14 residues. The V gene lost 4 bases and the J gene lost 0 bases, with 10 bases spanning the gap. The CDR3 is CASSWEQPSYEQYF. The CDR3 coding sequence is TGTGCCAGCAGCTGGGAACAGCCCTCCTACGAGCAGTACTTC.

This chain links TRBV3-1 (or the pseudogene TRBV3-2) with TRBJ2-3; no clear D gene. This CDR3 comprises 13 residues. Trimming removed 4 bases at V and 4 bases at J, with 9 bases between. The germline V gene has CDR1 LGHDT and CDR2 YNNKEL (reference sequence). CDR3 coding DNA: TGTGCCAGCAGCCCACCTAGGGCAGATACGCAGTATTTT. Translating gives CASSPPRADTQYF.

The chain recombines TRBV18 with TRBJ1-6; no reliable D call. Germline V gives CDR1 KGHSH, CDR2 LQKENI. Between the trimmed V and J ends, which lost 6 bases and 7 bases, there was a span of 16 bases. The CDR3 sequence is 15 residues long. The DNA of the CDR3 is TGTGCCAGCTCCTCGGCGGACGGCGAGAATTCACCCCTCCACTTT. Encoded protein: CASSSADGENSPLHF.

This chain links TRBV7-9 with TRBJ2-5; 11 positions agree with TRBD2. Germline CDR1 SEHNR, CDR2 FQNEAQ (reference sequence). V lost 7 bases and J lost 5; bases outside the gene matches: 15. The CDR3 sequence is 17 residues long. CDR3 sequence: CASTTRTSGSPGETQYF. Here the CDR3 DNA reads TGTGCCAGCACCACCCGGACTAGCGGGTCCCCCGGGGAGACCCAGTACTTC.

V gene TRBV6-6 combines with J gene TRBJ1-1; D not certain. Looked up from germline, CDR1 is MNHNY and CDR2 is SVGAGI (reference sequence). V was pared by 4 bases and J by 1 base, with 7 bases between. The CDR3 runs 13 residues. This CDR3 is CASSLEGNTEAFF. CDR3 bases: TGTGCCAGCAGTTTGGAAGGGAACACTGAAGCTTTCTTT.

The chain couples TRBV10-3 to TRBJ1-5; perhaps TRBD1 as D (5 bases). CDR1 is ENHRY, CDR2 SYGVKD, per germline. Trimming cost V 6 bases and J 7 bases, with 10 bases left between them. This CDR3 region has 12 residues. The CDR3 sequence is CAISGGNQPQHF. The DNA for the CDR3 is TGTGCCATCAGCGGGGGGAACCAGCCCCAGCATTTT.

The chain couples TRBV5-1 to TRBJ2-3; a weak D match, TRBD2 (5 bases). V dropped 0 bases and J dropped 2 bases, with 13 bases sitting between them. The CDR3 is 16 amino acids. Germline-derived CDR1 and CDR2 are SGHRS and YFSETQ. As DNA, the CDR3 is TGCGCCAGCAGCTTGGGTTACCGGGGAGCCACAGATACGCAGTATTTT. Amino acids: CASSLGYRGATDTQYF.

This chain uses TRBV5-1 with TRBJ2-7; 10 nucleotides align to TRBD2. V lost 0 bases to trimming and J lost 5 bases; unmatched junction nucleotides: 5. Germline V lookup: CDR1 SGHRS, CDR2 YFSETQ. The CDR3 has 15 residues. CDR3 loop: CASSLGAGGPHEQYF. The CDR3 DNA reads TGCGCCAGCAGCTTGGGAGCGGGGGGGCCCCACGAGCAGTACTTC.

The V gene is TRBV2, the J gene TRBJ2-5; TRBD1 agrees at 10 bases. Germline CDR1 SNHLY, CDR2 FYNNEI. The CDR3 is made up of 13 amino acids. With 10 bases clipped from V and 4 bases from J, the junction kept 6 bases outside the gene matches. The CDR3 spells CATRQGAGETQYF. The DNA of the CDR3 is TGTGCCACCCGACAGGGGGCGGGAGAGACCCAGTACTTC.

V and J are TRBV30 and TRBJ2-7; D gene uncertain. Germline CDR1 GTSNPN, CDR2 SVGIG (reference sequence). Trimming cost V 2 bases and J 7 bases, with 9 bases left between them. This CDR3 has 11 amino acids. The CDR3 region has the DNA TGTGCCTGGAGTCGGGCAAAGGAGCAGTACTTC. It translates to CAWSRAKEQYF.

The chain recombines TRBV19 with TRBJ2-1, with 10 bases matching TRBD2. CDR1 and CDR2 from the germline V gene are LNHDA and SQIVND (reference sequence). V lost 3 bases, J lost 6 bases, and 11 bases stayed unmatched. CDR3 length: 17 residues. The CDR3 nucleotides are TGTGCCAGTAGTATTACTAGCGGGGCCCTATCCGGCAATGAGCAGTTCTTC. Translating gives CASSITSGALSGNEQFF.

The J gene is TRBJ2-3, the V gene TRBV9; 9 nucleotides agree with TRBD1. Germline assignment: CDR1 SGDLS and CDR2 YYNGEE. V lost 7 bases to trimming and J lost 1 base; unmatched junction nucleotides: 10. This CDR3 contains 16 residues. CDR3 coding DNA: TGTGCCAGCGGCCGGACAGGGGTAGGGGGCACAGATACGCAGTATTTT. Its translation: CASGRTGVGGTDTQYF.

The chain couples TRBV3-1 (or the pseudogene TRBV3-2) to TRBJ2-7; a weak D match, TRBD2 (6 bases). V lost 1 base, J lost 3 bases, and 13 bases lay in between. The CDR3 covers 15 residues. Looked up from germline, CDR1 is LGHDT and CDR2 is YNNKEL (reference sequence). CDR3 in amino acids: CASSQATSGRYEQYF. The DNA of the CDR3 is TGTGCCAGCAGCCAAGCGACTAGTGGGCGCTACGAGCAGTACTTC.

For the CDR3, the DNA is TGTGCCAGCAGTTTTGTCGCGAACACTGAAGCTTTCTTT. Translated, it gives CASSFVANTEAFF. The chain joins TRBV12-3 or TRBV12-4 to TRBJ1-1; D not resolved. V lost 3 bases and J 1 base, leaving 6 bases between the germline ends. The CDR3 extends over 13 amino acids.

Only one count was recorded for this clone. V is TRBV5-1 and J is TRBJ2-2, with 7 bases lining up with TRBD1. With 2 bases clipped from V and 6 bases from J, the junction kept 1 base outside the gene matches. Per the germline V gene, CDR1 is SGHRS and CDR2 is YFSETQ. CDR3 length: 13 amino acids. DNA of the CDR3: TGCGCCAGCAGCTTTACAGGGGCCGGGGAGCTGTTTTTT. Encoded protein: CASSFTGAGELFF.

V usage is TRBV28 and J usage is TRBJ1-5; 9 nucleotides line up with TRBD1. CDR3 length: 15 amino acids. Germline V lookup: CDR1 MDHEN, CDR2 SYDVKM. Trimming removed 3 bases from V and 6 bases from J; junction bases left unmatched: 6. CDR3 loop: CASSFRGQGRQPQHF. As DNA, the CDR3 is TGTGCCAGCAGTTTCCGCGGACAGGGGCGTCAGCCCCAGCATTTT. Supplemented by reference TRBV28 and TRBJ1-5, the full variable domain reads DVKVTQSSRYLVKRTGEKVFLECVQDMDHENMFWYRQDPGLGLRLIYFSYDVKMKEKGDIPEGYSVSREKKERFSLILESASTNQTSMYLCASSFRGQGRQPQHFGDGTRLSIL.

The rearrangement uses TRBV10-3 and TRBJ2-7, with 8 bases fitting TRBD1. The ends lost 10 bases at V and 10 bases at J; junction bases unmatched: 18. The CDR3 extends over 14 amino acids. Germline loops: CDR1 ENHRY, CDR2 SYGVKD. CDR3 bases: TGTGCCACCTCCAGACCGGGACAGGCGGTTTCCCAGTACTTC. Encoded protein: CATSRPGQAVSQYF.

The chain links TRBV6-5 to TRBJ2-7, with 8 bases identical to TRBD1. The CDR3 is 14 amino acids. J lost 3 bases, V lost 7 bases, and 8 bases had no gene match. Germline CDR1 and CDR2: MNHEY and SVGAGI. CDR3 nucleotides: TGTGCCAGCACCCTCACGGGACAGGTCTACGAGCAGTACTTC. Residues: CASTLTGQVYEQYF.